The 30 T cell receptor beta chains presented below share a single source sample, sequenced in a study of metastatic and nonmetastatic thyroid tumors. TCRdb used MiXCR to call clones anew from the PCR reads. The sample has 19,000 or so clones; roughly 28% are singletons. Thyroid surgery took place with no prior treatment in any patient. Sequenced: tumor tissue. All receptors derive from a male donor with papillary thyroid cancer or a benign thyroid nodule (not recorded which). Some clones in this sample may be carry-over from other donors' samples.

This chain joins TRBV7-9 and TRBJ1-1; D gene uncertain. With 1 base removed from V and 5 bases from J, the gap between germline ends came to 11 bases. Germline V gene lookup returns CDR1 SEHNR and CDR2 FQNEAQ (reference sequence). This CDR3 is 14 amino acids long. In DNA form, the CDR3 reads TGTGCCAGCAGCTTAGGGACGCTAGATACTGAAGCTTTCTTT. Translating gives CASSLGTLDTEAFF.

As concerns this clone: Distinct nucleotide sequences in the sample also encode this CDR3. The chain carries TRBV27 and TRBJ2-3; 14 nucleotides line up with TRBD2. The CDR3 is 16 residues long. The V and J ends lost 4 bases and 3 bases, in that order; junction bases with no gene match: 3. CDR1 is MNHEY, CDR2 SMNVEV, per germline (reference sequence). DNA for the CDR3: TGTGCCAGCAGTTCCCGACTAGCGGGGGGGACAGATACGCAGTATTTT. Its protein product is CASSSRLAGGTDTQYF.

This clone was observed a few times. This sequence joins TRBV2 and TRBJ2-1, with TRBD1 matching 8 bases. From germline, CDR1 is SNHLY and CDR2 FYNNEI. J was trimmed by 7 bases and V by 7 bases; bases with no gene match: 9. CDR3 length: 14 residues. The CDR3 here is CASKSGTGGNEQFF. Here the CDR3 DNA reads TGTGCCAGCAAGTCCGGGACAGGCGGGAATGAGCAGTTCTTC.

The chain joins TRBV24-1 to TRBJ1-5, with D perhaps matching TRBD1 (5 bases). Germline V CDR1 and CDR2: KGHDR, SFDVKD. The CDR3 loop spans 13 amino acids. Trimming stripped 7 bases from V and 1 base from J, with 7 bases between. The CDR3 spells CATSRESNQPQHF. In nucleotides, the CDR3 is TGTGCCACCAGCAGGGAAAGCAATCAGCCCCAGCATTTT.

This clone is classed as medium-sized. The chain links TRBV28 to TRBJ2-7; 11 nucleotides align to TRBD2. This CDR3 spans 14 amino acids. V dropped 4 bases and J dropped 7; count of bases not matched to a gene: 6. CDR1 is MDHEN, CDR2 SYDVKM, per germline. The CDR3 region is CASSSGLAEKEQYF. The CDR3 nucleotides read TGTGCCAGCAGTTCGGGACTAGCGGAAAAGGAGCAGTACTTC.

This sequence joins TRBV6-1 and TRBJ2-7, with D possibly being TRBD1 (6 bases). The CDR3 is 15 residues long. Germline CDR1 reads MNHNS; CDR2 reads SASEGT. V lost 6 bases and J lost 0, with 15 bases in between. Here the CDR3 reads CASSLYRVVSYEQYF. CDR3 bases: TGTGCCAGCAGCCTTTACAGGGTTGTCTCCTACGAGCAGTACTTC.

This clone came up a few times. The chain is built from TRBV25-1 and TRBJ2-3, with 12 bases aligning to TRBD2. Per germline, CDR1 MGHDK and CDR2 SYGVNS. V shed 4 bases and J 1 base; nucleotides not matched to a gene: 3. The CDR3 is made up of 16 amino acids. The CDR3 sequence: CASSGGLAGRTDTQYF. The CDR3 region has the DNA TGTGCCAGCAGTGGGGGACTAGCGGGCCGCACAGATACGCAGTATTTT.

This clone has just a few counts. The V call is TRBV28, the J call TRBJ1-2; no reliable D call. The CDR3 length is 15 residues. Germline V CDR1 and CDR2: MDHEN, SYDVKM. V lost 6 bases and J 6 bases, leaving 20 bases between the germline ends. Written as DNA, the CDR3 is TGTGCCAGCAGCCCCCCCCGGTTGATAAGCGATGGCTACACCTTC. This gives the protein CASSPPRLISDGYTF.

CDR3 DNA sequence: TGTGCCAGCAGCCACGGGGGGGCGAACACTGAAGCTTTCTTT. It is translated as CASSHGGANTEAFF. V gene TRBV6-1 combines with J gene TRBJ1-1, with D possibly TRBD1 on 6 matching bases. Trimming left V 6 bases short and J 1 base short, with 12 bases between. The CDR3 runs 14 residues. Germline CDR1 and CDR2: MNHNS and SASEGT.

This clone came up many times. CDR3 loop: CASSPPMTANTEAFF. DNA of the CDR3: TGTGCCAGCTCACCACCGATGACAGCGAACACTGAAGCTTTCTTT. The J gene is TRBJ1-1, the V gene TRBV18; the D gene is possibly TRBD1 (5 bases). Per the germline V gene, CDR1 is KGHSH and CDR2 is LQKENI. Between the trimmed V and J ends, which lost 0 bases and 1 base, there was a span of 9 bases. This CDR3 comprises 15 residues.

The J gene is TRBJ1-6, the V gene TRBV9, with D maybe TRBD1 (6 bases). The V and J ends lost 2 bases and 6 bases respectively, with 21 bases between them. This CDR3 is built from 18 residues. Looked up from germline, CDR1 is SGDLS and CDR2 is YYNGEE. CDR3 DNA sequence: TGTGCCAGCAGCGTTACGGGGGGCGGCGGGATTGTTAATTCACCCCTCCACTTT. Its translation: CASSVTGGGGIVNSPLHF.

The rearrangement links TRBV7-2 to TRBJ2-7; D is uncertain. V lost 3 bases to trimming and J lost 2 bases, with 11 bases between them. The CDR3 has 14 amino acids. The germline V gene has CDR1 SGHTA and CDR2 FQGNSA. Here the CDR3 reads CASSLSRGTYEQYF. In DNA, the CDR3 is TGTGCCAGCAGCTTGTCCAGAGGCACCTACGAGCAGTACTTC.

This sequence joins TRBV6-1 and TRBJ1-5; a possible D gene is TRBD1 (6 bases). This CDR3 is 15 amino acids long. Germline V gene lookup returns CDR1 MNHNS and CDR2 SASEGT. The ends were cut back, 5 bases at V and 10 bases at J, with 21 bases in the middle. The CDR3 sequence is CASSMDSEVGRPQHF. The CDR3 DNA sequence: TGTGCCAGCAGTATGGACAGCGAGGTCGGGCGACCCCAGCATTTT.

J is TRBJ2-7 and V is TRBV28, with TRBD2 matching over 11 bases. V lost 6 bases, J lost 7 bases, and 14 bases stayed unmatched. Germline values: CDR1 MDHEN, CDR2 SYDVKM. The CDR3 is 16 residues long. CDR3 sequence (DNA): TGTGCCAGCAGCTTACTAGCGGGAGCGGGTTTTGGAGAGCAGTACTTC. As protein: CASSLLAGAGFGEQYF.

A note on this clone: One end of the junction does not line up with germline, which may come from a read error. The rearrangement uses TRBV6-1 and TRBJ2-7; possibly TRBD1 for D (5 bases). The V gene's germline CDR1 is MNHNS and CDR2 SASEGT. This CDR3 comprises 12 residues. The CDR3 DNA reads as TGTGCCAGCAGTGAAAGGGGCCACGGGCAGTATTTC. It encodes CASSERGHGQYF.

The rearrangement links TRBV28 to TRBJ1-5; 8 nucleotides match TRBD1. V was pared by 5 bases and J by 4 bases, with 7 bases of the junction left unmatched. CDR3 length equals 15 residues. From germline, CDR1 is MDHEN and CDR2 SYDVKM. This chain's CDR3 is CASSPQGQENQPQHF. CDR3 coding DNA: TGTGCCAGCAGTCCTCAGGGACAGGAGAATCAGCCCCAGCATTTT. Supplemented by reference TRBV28 and TRBJ1-5, the full variable domain reads DVKVTQSSRYLVKRTGEKVFLECVQDMDHENMFWYRQDPGLGLRLIYFSYDVKMKEKGDIPEGYSVSREKKERFSLILESASTNQTSMYLCASSPQGQENQPQHFGDGTRLSIL.

This clone has a count of ten or more. The chain employs TRBV7-2 and TRBJ2-2; D remains ambiguous. CDR1 SGHTA and CDR2 FQGNSA come from the germline V gene. This CDR3 region has 13 residues. The germline V and J ends were trimmed by 7 bases and 4 bases, with 10 bases remaining between them. The CDR3 loop is CASTPDGTGELFF. The CDR3 DNA sequence: TGTGCCAGCACCCCTGATGGCACCGGGGAGCTGTTTTTT.

J is TRBJ2-2 and V is TRBV4-1; D ambiguous. The CDR3 is 17 amino acids. The germline V gene encodes CDR1 MGHRA and CDR2 YSYEKL. Deletions cut 0 bases from V and 3 bases from J, with 14 bases between. CDR3: CASSQERTLAYTGELFF. CDR3 in DNA: TGCGCCAGCAGCCAAGAACGGACGCTGGCCTACACCGGGGAGCTGTTTTTT.

This clone was counted only a few times. At one of its ends the junction is not consistent with the germline gene, which may arise from a read error. This chain connects TRBV6-5 to TRBJ2-2, with D possibly TRBD2 on 5 matching bases. The CDR3 consists of 14 residues. The germline V gene has CDR1 MNHEY and CDR2 SVGAGI. CDR3 protein: CASSCSLATGELFF. The CDR3 nucleotides read TGTGCCAGCAGTTGCTCCCTAGCAACCGGTGAGCTGTTTTTT.

This rearrangement joins TRBV6-6 to TRBJ2-1, with 11 bases that match TRBD2. This CDR3 is 14 amino acids long. J was trimmed by 6 bases and V by 2 bases; bases with no gene match: 0. Germline V CDR1 and CDR2: MNHNY, SVGAGI (reference sequence). In DNA, the CDR3 is TGTGCCAGCAGTTACGGGACTAGCGGCAATGAGCAGTTCTTC. It encodes CASSYGTSGNEQFF.

This clone is deemed medium-sized. The rearrangement joins TRBV11-2 to TRBJ2-1; maybe TRBD1 (6 bases). Germline assignment: CDR1 SGHAT and CDR2 FQNNGV. Between the trimmed V and J ends, which lost 5 bases and 7 bases, there was a span of 9 bases. This CDR3 is 12 amino acids long. This CDR3 reads CASSQGLNEQFF. CDR3 DNA: TGTGCCAGCAGCCAGGGGCTGAATGAGCAGTTCTTC. Based on the CDR3 plus reference TRBV11-2 and TRBJ2-1, the full variable domain is EAGVAQSPRYKIIEKRQSVAFWCNPISGHATLYWYQQILGQGPKLLIQFQNNGVVDDSQLPKDRFSAERLKGVDSTLKIQPAKLEDSAVYLCASSQGLNEQFFGPGTRLTVL.

J is TRBJ1-2 and V is TRBV20-1; D uncertain. In germline, CDR1 is DFQATT, CDR2 SNEGSKA (reference sequence). CDR3 length: 13 amino acids. V was trimmed by 3 bases and J by 2 bases, leaving 10 bases between them. In DNA, the CDR3 is TGCAGTGCTAGTACGGTGGAGAACTATGGCTACACCTTC. This sequence encodes CSASTVENYGYTF.

The rearrangement uses TRBV15 and TRBJ2-1; D is possibly TRBD1 (7 bases). V was pared by 5 bases and J by 10 bases, with 18 bases between. Germline V lookup: CDR1 LNHNV, CDR2 YYDKDF (reference sequence). The CDR3 runs to 14 residues. The CDR3 sequence is CATSPGGSTGEQFF. The CDR3, as DNA: TGTGCCACCAGCCCAGGGGGGTCGACAGGCGAGCAGTTCTTC. Filled out from reference TRBV15 and TRBJ2-1, the complete variable domain reads DAMVIQNPRYQVTQFGKPVTLSCSQTLNHNVMYWYQQKSSQAPKLLFHYYDKDFNNEADTPDNFQSRRPNTSFCFLDIRSPGLGDTAMYLCATSPGGSTGEQFFGPGTRLTVL.

This chain links TRBV7-2 with TRBJ1-1; no reliable D call. The CDR3 contains 15 residues. Deletions cut 7 bases from V and 5 bases from J, with 20 bases between. Germline V gives CDR1 SGHTA, CDR2 FQGNSA. In nucleotides, the CDR3 is TGTGCCAGCACCTCGGACGTGAGCGGGCGGACTGAAGCTTTCTTT. As protein: CASTSDVSGRTEAFF. Filled out from reference TRBV7-2 and TRBJ1-1, the complete variable domain reads GAGVSQSPSNKVTEKGKDVELRCDPISGHTALYWYRQSLGQGLEFLIYFQGNSAPDKSGLPSDRFSAERTGGSVSTLTIQRTQQEDSAVYLCASTSDVSGRTEAFFGQGTRLTVV.

V usage is TRBV20-1 and J usage is TRBJ1-3; the D is unclear. The CDR3 is 15 residues long. V shed 1 base and J shed 3 bases, with 13 bases lying between them. Per germline, CDR1 DFQATT and CDR2 SNEGSKA (reference sequence). CDR3 coding DNA: TGCAGTGCTAGAGGCCGGGCCCAAAATGGAAACACCATATATTTT. Its translation is CSARGRAQNGNTIYF.

V is TRBV13 and J is TRBJ2-7; 13 nucleotides agree with TRBD2. The CDR3 contains 19 residues. Germline V gene data show CDR1 as PRHDT and CDR2 as FYEKMQ (reference sequence). V lost 5 bases and J lost 3; bases outside the gene matches: 16. The CDR3 DNA reads TGTGCCAGCAGCACACCCCTTGGGACTAGCGGGAAGATAAACTACGAGCAGTACTTC. This gives the protein CASSTPLGTSGKINYEQYF.

In this sample, this clone is medium-sized (0.01 to 0.1%). This chain links TRBV4-1 with TRBJ2-6; 9 bases align to TRBD2. Germline values: CDR1 MGHRA, CDR2 YSYEKL. The CDR3 is made up of 17 amino acids. V lost 4 bases, J lost 0 bases, and 4 bases stayed unmatched. This CDR3 reads CASSRGLAVSGANVLTF. Written as DNA, the CDR3 is TGCGCCAGCAGCCGGGGACTAGCTGTCTCTGGGGCCAACGTCCTGACTTTC.

This clone occurred many times. The J gene is TRBJ2-2, the V gene TRBV19; 7 bases are a match to TRBD1. J lost 6 bases, V lost 8 bases, and 0 bases had no gene match. Germline CDR1 reads LNHDA; CDR2 reads SQIVND (reference sequence). The CDR3 runs to 11 residues. The CDR3 DNA reads TGTGCCAGTCAGGGGGCCGGGGAGCTGTTTTTT. It translates to CASQGAGELFF. Full variable domain (missing parts from reference TRBV19 and TRBJ2-2): DGGITQSPKYLFRKEGQNVTLSCEQNLNHDAMYWYRQDPGQGLRLIYYSQIVNDFQKGDIAEGYSVSREKKESFPLTVTSAQKNPTAFYLCASQGAGELFFGEGSRLTVL.

This clone was observed a few times. At one boundary the junction diverges from the germline segment, which might be a read error. This chain joins TRBV6-5 and TRBJ1-2; no clear D. Germline CDR1 reads MNHEY; CDR2 reads SVGAGI. The CDR3 loop spans 10 amino acids. CDR3 sequence: CASRNDDYTF. CDR3 coding DNA: TGTGCCAGCAGAAACGACGACTACACATTC.

The rearrangement links TRBV7-8 to TRBJ2-5; tentatively, D is TRBD2 (5 bases). The ends were cut back, 1 base at V and 3 bases at J, with 15 bases in the middle. Per the germline V gene, CDR1 is SGHVS and CDR2 is FQNEAQ. CDR3 length equals 16 residues. For the CDR3, the DNA is TGTGCCAGCAGCTTAGGCGTTGGGTTCGGGAAAGAGACCCAGTACTTC. This sequence encodes CASSLGVGFGKETQYF. Full variable domain (rest looked up from reference TRBV7-8 and TRBJ2-5): GAGVSQSPRYKVAKRGQDVALRCDPISGHVSLFWYQQALGQGPEFLTYFQNEAQLDKSGLPSDRFFAERPEGSVSTLKIQRTQQEDSAVYLCASSLGVGFGKETQYFGPGTRLLVL.